This TCR beta chain was observed in a study of cytomegalovirus exposure and HLA in healthy donors. The primer mix had 60 Vbeta and 13 Jbeta primers. Measured with immunoSEQ multiplex PCR; TCRdb has only the in-frame clones, and not every one. The profile shows 150,000 or so clones, under 70% of them singletons. Donors consisted of healthy bone marrow donors. This CDR3 region has 15 residues. Per the germline V gene, CDR1 is MNHEY and CDR2 is SMNVEV (reference sequence). The V end was cut by 4 bases, the J end by 2 bases, with 15 bases between. The chain links TRBV27 to TRBJ2-7; D possibly corresponds to TRBD2 (5 bases). This TCR was recovered from a woman between 25 and 40 years old in good health and CMV-seropositive. Sequencing input: PBMCs. DNA for the CDR3: TGTGCCAGCAGTTATGGGATACGGGGAGCCTACGAGCAGTACTTC. As protein: CASSYGIRGAYEQYF.